This T cell receptor beta chain was sequenced during a study of cytomegalovirus exposure and HLA in healthy donors. Study as a whole: An early data release held approximately 85 million unique TCRs from HLA-typed donors. Study-level results: For most TCR beta V segments, an earlier analysis put the productive rate at about 87% or about 30% of the time. Cytomegalovirus-associated status was assigned to about 170 TCR beta chains. The authors confirmed in vitro that a few CMV-associated chains were specific for CMV antigens.

The CDR3 contains 13 residues. With 4 bases clipped from V and 4 bases from J, the junction kept 2 bases outside the gene matches. CDR1 is SQVTM and CDR2 is ANQGSEA in the germline V gene. Primers included in the PCR were 60 Vbeta and 13 Jbeta primers. The repertoire was sequenced with immunoSEQ multiplex PCR; TCRdb's copy has only in-frame clones and lacks some. This sample has roughly 200,000 clones, with 80% found just once. Of note for this clone: Its antigen is unknown.

Sequencing was carried out using PBMCs. This receptor was identified in a man in his forties in good health and CMV-seronegative. The gene calls are TRBV29-1 and TRBJ2-1; 9 bases agree with TRBD1. Here the CDR3 DNA reads TGCAGCGTTGCCGGGACAGGGTACAATGAGCAGTTCTTC. This translates into CSVAGTGYNEQFF.